This TCR beta chain came from a study of shared T cell receptors in the human thymus. This table comes from immunoSEQ multiplex PCR, and its TCRdb copy is limited to in-frame clones, with some not included. Here the sample spans about 380,000 clones, 95% being singletons. The receptor's source is a human donor. Sequencing was done on a sample of thymocytes.

CDR3 amino acids: CASSSVGGELFF. The CDR3 nucleotides are TGTGCCAGCAGTTCCGTGGGCGGGGAGCTGTTTTTT. The rearrangement links TRBV28 to TRBJ2-2; no clear D gene. This CDR3 spans 12 amino acids. Trimming took 4 bases from V and 7 from J, leaving 7 bases between them. Germline values: CDR1 MDHEN, CDR2 SYDVKM.